This T cell receptor beta chain originates from a study of cytomegalovirus exposure and HLA in healthy donors (dated by TCRdb to about 2017). With regard to the full study: In an earlier analysis of around 540 of the donors, approximately 260 Gb of sequence data and just under 120 million unique TCR beta sequences from some 170 million T cells were reported. An early release covering roughly 640 HLA-typed donors comprised around 300 gigabases of sequencing data and roughly 85 million unique TCR sequences. The genetic ancestry cluster associated with self-reported Caucasian donors included roughly four fifths of the roughly 400 genotyped donors. The aim of the study was to test whether cataloging public T cell receptors could identify signatures of past pathogen exposure. The T cell repertoires of several hundred subjects were profiled by immunosequencing and related to cytomegalovirus serostatus. Along with the 666-subject first cohort, a separate validation cohort of about 110 different subjects was used. To predict cytomegalovirus infection status, the study brought together high-throughput TCR immunosequencing, statistical association of individual TCRs with disease status, and machine learning. A later analysis re-analyzed previously published TCR beta repertoires from several hundred donors and added high-resolution HLA genotyping to study TCR occurrence patterns. In the later analysis, no new phenotypic data were used to find candidate immune exposures; instead, reliance was placed on TCR beta sequences and their occurrence across donors. To decide whether each TCR beta V gene segment behaved as functional or pseudogenic, an earlier analysis of approximately 620 of the donors relied on high-throughput TCR beta sequencing. Donor age, sex, ethnicity and CMV serostatus were compiled alongside the repertoire data. In a later genetic analysis, genome-wide SNP genotypes for about 55% of the 666 donors were used, and that subset was treated as a discovery cohort. All discovery cohort repertoires had been generated on a single sequencing platform. HLA typing included class I and class II loci at four-digit resolution. The number of donors typed differed by locus, with 629-630 for A, B, C, DRB1 and DQB1, more than 500 for DQA1, some 570 for DPA1, and around 430 for DPB1. A handful of DR-DQ haplotypes were handled as single units for association and clustering because linkage in the cohort was strong. Across approximately 400 genotyped donors of the cohort, an average of 235,054 unique TCR beta nucleotide sequences per donor were sequenced, and roughly 20% of those sequences were non-productive.

Receptors were amplified or captured by the immunoSEQ multiplex PCR assay. A mixture of 60 forward primers for TCR Vbeta segments and 13 reverse primers for TCR Jbeta segments was used in the multiplex PCR. The CDR3 region of rearranged TCR beta genes was amplified from genomic DNA by a multiplex PCR assay. Amplified TCR beta libraries were sequenced as 87-base-pair reads on the Illumina HiSeq System. The authors' pipeline ran thus. Across the 600 to 700 repertoires, a later analysis counted approximately 83 million unique TCR beta chains, around 11 million of which were shared by at least two donors. A nearest-neighbor algorithm error-corrected the raw reads and collapsed the reads into unique sequences, merging closely related sequences to remove PCR and sequencing errors. V, D and J gene segments were assigned by aligning CDR3 sequences to IMGT reference sequences. Each retained sequence needed at least a six-nucleotide match to both a V gene segment and a J gene segment. A rearrangement was called productive if the CDR3 had no stop codons and remained in frame with V and J, and every other rearrangement was called non-productive. Following IMGT convention, CDR3 was defined as the stretch from the second conserved V-encoded cysteine up to the conserved J-encoded phenylalanine. The earlier analysis of some 540 of the donors excluded any sequence lacking an unambiguous match to a single V gene segment. In an earlier analysis of a few hundred of the donors, V segments were called functional above 56.7% productive rearrangements and were called segregating when the between-donor standard deviation exceeded 5%. To diagnose cytomegalovirus status from the catalog of TCR beta chain sequences, a statistical classification framework was built. In a later analysis, V and J genes were assigned by comparing TCR nucleotide sequences against IMGT/GENE-DB human TR gene sequences. A later analysis assigned CDR3 sequences and most-parsimonious VDJ recombination scenarios with the TCRdist pipeline. In a later analysis, each TCR beta chain was defined by its CDR3 amino acid sequence together with its V-gene family, and reads without a unique V-gene family were excluded. To address suspected cross-contamination and a sequencing artifact, a later analysis removed a few hundred highly shared, low-generation-probability nucleotide sequences. For each public chain, a later analysis derived a clonal expansion index from normalized ranks of inferred template counts within each repertoire. In a later analysis, generation probabilities were computed using a VDJ recombination model fitted to out-of-frame rearrangements, and the results were checked against IGoR. Hypergeometric tests were used in a later analysis to score TCR-TCR, TCR-HLA and TCR-CMV co-occurrence, with a repertoire-size bias correction applied to the TCR pairs. In a later analysis, false discovery rates were estimated by permuting HLA or CMV assignments 20 times. A later analysis grouped co-occurring TCRs with DBSCAN, adding TCRdist sequence similarity when clustering within HLA-allele-positive subsets. For co-occurrence clustering, repertoires with fewer than 30,000 or more than 120,000 public chains were excluded, along with four to six repertoires with anomalous nucleotide sharing. This is the immuneACCESS table as TCRdb keeps it, with only in-frame sequences that have V and J called. A part of the clones is gone; compared with another copy, unresolved V genes explain less than half, and the rest is unexplained. That table is the source of V, J and clone size, and D and trimming were worked out from the DNA. This sample is represented by about 220,000 clones; about 80% of them were singletons. 1.5% to 2% of the sample is in the top ten clones.

V sheds 1 base and J sheds 3 bases, leaving 3 bases between their ends. The germline V gene gives CDR1 as MDHEN and CDR2 as SYDVKM. Counted from cysteine to phenylalanine, this CDR3 has 12 amino acids. The only DNA kept is the CDR3, 36 bases in frame from the first base. What the study reported, not specific to this receptor: In this cohort, only TCR beta chains were sequenced, and detectable features were limited by the absence of alpha or paired-chain data. A later analysis found that TCR association rates varied across HLA loci, with DRB1 alleles showing the most associated TCRs and HLA-C alleles the fewest. A few of the identified cytomegalovirus-associated TCR beta chains were confirmed in vitro to be specific for cytomegalovirus antigens. A further reported finding was that TCR beta sequences accurately predicted the HLA-A and HLA-B alleles for most subjects in the first cohort. In a later analysis, most CMV-associated TCR beta chains were found to appear HLA-restricted, with HLA associations seemingly driven largely by CMV exposure. Linkage disequilibrium might explain the correlated functional status among segregating V segments, but an unknown experimental factor could not be excluded. A later analysis reported that several top co-occurrence clusters appeared linked to parvovirus B19, influenza, CMV and Epstein-Barr virus. The classifier was reported to diagnose cytomegalovirus status with high specificity and sensitivity in both the original and validation cohorts. In a later genetic analysis, a missense DCLRE1C variant was associated with V-gene and J-gene trimming of TCR beta chains, and the association was replicated in an independent cohort. A cluster of highly shared sequence variants was judged likely to be a technical artifact of the sequencing pipeline. Most TCR sequences were observed very rarely across donors, whereas some public TCRs were present in many individuals. According to a later genetic analysis, donors in an Asian-associated ancestry cluster had fewer N-insertions in productive TCRs than the approximately 670-donor mean. In an earlier analysis of about 550 of the donors, most TCR beta V segments were observed in productive rearrangements about 87% or about 30% of the time, broadly matching IMGT annotations. It was suggested by the authors that the approach could potentially be generalized to other disease states and immunological phenotypes. Because the 87-base-pair reads could not distinguish some IMGT-functional V segments, including TRBV6-2 and TRBV6-3, those segments were excluded. The only immune exposure information available for the cohort was CMV serostatus. The presence/absence analyses assumed that sequencing depth was roughly uniform across donors, and that assumption may not be true. Compared with equally common non-associated chains, HLA-associated TCR beta chains in a later analysis were more clonally expanded and had lower generation probabilities. A later analysis associated approximately 17,000 TCR beta sequences with specific HLA alleles at a false discovery rate of 0.05. The study gave a list of 150 to 200 TCR beta chains associated with cytomegalovirus. When HLA alleles, especially DR and DQ, strongly co-occurred, TCR associations were difficult to assign to individual alleles. Because counts were too low, around 17 rarely observed V segments, including chromosome 9 orphons, were left out of the earlier analysis of roughly 600 of the donors. Because HLA typing was unavailable for some donors at each locus, only the typed subset was used in association tests.

The cohort was made up of several hundred healthy bone marrow donors. At the time of sampling, all cohort members were nominally healthy, though unrecorded immune exposures were likely present. The donor was CMV seronegative and was included in the group of a few hundred seronegative cohort members. A peripheral blood sample was provided by each donor, and peripheral blood mononuclear cells were used for TCR beta sequencing. The Qiagen DNeasy Blood Extraction Kit was used to extract genomic DNA from the blood cell samples. Notes on this clone: It has no known antigen specificity. No much larger clone exists at a distance of one base, and base qualities are not known.

Material for sequencing was PBMCs. The rearrangement joined TRBV28 to TRBJ1-1; too little of a D gene remains to name it. This TCR derives from a male donor in good health and CMV-seronegative. The DNA reads as follows: TGTGCCAGCAGTTTATTATACACTGAAGCTTTCTTT. This codes for CASSLLYTEAFF.